This T cell receptor (beta chain) stems from a study of T cells in Graves' hyperthyroidism and ophthalmopathy. Broader study findings: Ophthalmopathy prediction by the model preceded onset by a median roughly 6 months. Ophthalmopathy stood apart from stable hyperthyroidism in a 13 V-J model.

The study included ophthalmopathy patients with Clinical Activity Score at least 3, NOSPECS grade at least 4 and duration under 3 months. The PBMCs studied were ones that came from roughly 9.1 ml fresh peripheral blood. The source material, RNA transcripts, was used to amplify TCR beta CDR3 regions. During a first-round RT-PCR of the TCR CDR3, the HTBI primer set was used. From the multiplex PCR reads, TCRdb called clonotypes with MiXCR, one entry per CDR3 protein. The sample yields 200,000 to 250,000 distinct CDR3 sequences, almost 25% seen once. The ends lost 0 bases at V and 2 bases at J; junction bases unmatched: 7. This CDR3 spans 17 amino acids. Germline V lookup: CDR1 GTSNPN, CDR2 SVGIG (reference sequence). This clonotype was seen at least ten times. No antigen is known for it.

V usage is TRBV30 and J usage is TRBJ2-7; 13 bases align to TRBD2. This clonotype was sampled from a woman aged 40 to 55 with Graves' ophthalmopathy. The sample comprised blood. In DNA form, the CDR3 reads TGTGCCTGGAGTGTGGCGGCAACTAGCGGGAGGGCCTACGAGCAGTACTTC. Translating gives CAWSVAATSGRAYEQYF.